This entry features one T cell receptor beta chain sequence. These data originate in a study of cytomegalovirus exposure and HLA in healthy donors. Vbeta (60) and Jbeta (13) primers were used in the PCR. The method was immunoSEQ multiplex PCR; TCRdb's version includes in-frame clones alone and lacks a portion of them. The table lists 130,000 or so clones, with approximately 1.5% in the top ten. Looked up from germline, CDR1 is SGHTA and CDR2 is FQGNSA. This CDR3 is built from 15 residues. The chain carries TRBV7-2 and TRBJ2-5, with D perhaps TRBD1 (5 bases). The DNA end favors TRBJ2-7, so the J call may be wrong. This TCR was recovered from a woman aged 40 to 50 in good health and CMV-seronegative. Sequenced input: PBMCs. DNA of the CDR3: TGTGCCAGCAGCTTAGGGGCAGGGATGGGCTACGAGCAGTACTTC. It codes for CASSLGAGMGYEQYF.